The present T cell receptor beta chain was sequenced within a study of T cells of healthy individuals. TCRdb independently ran MiXCR on the 5' RACE reads; one entry per CDR3 protein. The sample has 50,000 to 55,000 distinct CDR3 sequences, roughly 14% seen once. The CDR3 contains 11 residues. The V gene lost 6 bases and the J gene lost 2 bases, with 5 bases spanning the gap. This clonotype was recorded only once. This chain links TRBV12-3 or TRBV12-4 with TRBJ2-7; D is uncertain. The receptor was isolated from a human donor in good health. CDR3 coding DNA: TGTGCCAGCAGGTCCACCTACGAGCAGTACTTC. Translating it yields CASRSTYEQYF.